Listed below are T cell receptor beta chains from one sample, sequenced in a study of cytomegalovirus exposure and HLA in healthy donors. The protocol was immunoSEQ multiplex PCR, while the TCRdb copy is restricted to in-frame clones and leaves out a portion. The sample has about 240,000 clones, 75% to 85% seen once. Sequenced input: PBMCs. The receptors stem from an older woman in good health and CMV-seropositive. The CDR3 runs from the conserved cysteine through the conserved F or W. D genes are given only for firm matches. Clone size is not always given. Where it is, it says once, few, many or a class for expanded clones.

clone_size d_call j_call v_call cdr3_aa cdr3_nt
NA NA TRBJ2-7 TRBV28 CASSTRGYSYEQYF TGTGCCAGCAGTACCCGGGGGTATTCCTACGAGCAGTACTTC
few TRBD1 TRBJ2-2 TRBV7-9 CASSFRGGELAGELFF TGTGCCAGCAGCTTCAGAGGGGGCGAACTAGCCGGGGAGCTGTTTTTT
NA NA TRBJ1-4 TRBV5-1 CASRPVAGSNEKLFF TGCGCCAGCAGACCCGTGGCAGGATCTAATGAAAAACTGTTTTTT
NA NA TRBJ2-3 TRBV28 CASTTRDTQYF TGTGCCAGCACCACCCGGGATACGCAGTATTTT
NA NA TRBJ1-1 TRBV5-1 CASSLSGTGNTEAFF TGCGCCAGCAGCTTGTCAGGCACAGGGAACACTGAAGCTTTCTTT
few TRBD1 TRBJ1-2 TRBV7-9 CASSPDRGTRGYTF TGTGCCAGCAGCCCGGACAGGGGCACTCGCGGCTACACCTTC
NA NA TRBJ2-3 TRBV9 CASSVAPGRGADTQYF TGTGCCAGCAGCGTAGCCCCCGGGCGGGGCGCAGATACGCAGTATTTT
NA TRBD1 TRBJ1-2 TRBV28 CASSRDRGDYTF TGTGCCAGCAGCCGGGACAGGGGGGACTACACCTTC
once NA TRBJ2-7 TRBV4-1 CASSQVTVLSYEQYF TGCGCCAGCAGCCAAGTTACGGTCCTCTCCTACGAGCAGTACTTC
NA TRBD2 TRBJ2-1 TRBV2 CASSSGTSDYEQFF TGTGCCAGCAGTTCCGGGACTAGCGATTATGAGCAGTTCTTC
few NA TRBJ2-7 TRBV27 CASSPRTAYEQYF TGTGCCAGCAGTCCCCGGACAGCCTACGAGCAGTACTTC
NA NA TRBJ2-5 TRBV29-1 CSVYAGLQETQYF TGCAGCGTTTATGCCGGTCTCCAAGAGACCCAGTACTTC
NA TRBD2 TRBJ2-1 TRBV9 CASSNSGRGRNEQFF TGTGCCAGCAGCAATAGCGGGAGAGGGAGAAATGAGCAGTTCTTC
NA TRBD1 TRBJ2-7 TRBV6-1 CASKTGEFYEQYF TGTGCCAGCAAGACAGGGGAGTTCTACGAGCAGTACTTC
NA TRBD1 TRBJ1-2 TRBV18 CASSPNRGPGYGYTF TGTGCCAGCTCACCGAACAGGGGGCCTGGCTATGGCTACACCTTC
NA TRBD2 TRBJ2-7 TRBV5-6 CASSNRGLAFYEQYF TGTGCCAGCAGCAATAGAGGACTAGCCTTCTACGAGCAGTACTTC
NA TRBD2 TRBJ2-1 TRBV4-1 CASSQGWDGRAAGNEQFF TGCGCCAGCAGCCAAGGTTGGGACGGGAGGGCCGCGGGGAATGAGCAGTTCTTC
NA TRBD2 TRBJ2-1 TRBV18 CASSPFGLAGGGNEQFF TGTGCCAGCTCACCTTTTGGACTAGCGGGAGGAGGTAATGAGCAGTTCTTC
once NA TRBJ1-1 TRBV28 CASTASRGVNTEAFF TGTGCCAGCACCGCCAGCCGGGGAGTGAACACTGAAGCTTTCTTT
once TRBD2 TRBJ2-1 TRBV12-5 CASGLVLASGDEQFF TGTGCTAGTGGTTTGGTACTAGCGAGTGGCGATGAGCAGTTCTTC
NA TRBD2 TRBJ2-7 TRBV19 CASSPGLAGSSYEQYF TGTGCCAGTAGTCCAGGACTAGCGGGGAGCTCCTACGAGCAGTACTTC
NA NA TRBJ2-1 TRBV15 CATTVGGSYNEQFF TGTGCCACCACCGTCGGAGGCTCCTACAATGAGCAGTTCTTC
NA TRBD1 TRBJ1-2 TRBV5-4 CASSFGQGNYGYTF TGTGCCAGCAGCTTCGGACAGGGGAACTATGGCTACACCTTC
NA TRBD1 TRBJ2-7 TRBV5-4 CASSLGTGLVYEQYF TGTGCCAGCAGCTTGGGGACAGGGTTGGTCTACGAGCAGTACTTC
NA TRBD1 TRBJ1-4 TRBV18 CASSPFRDRGPEKLFF TGTGCCAGCTCACCTTTCCGGGACAGGGGGCCTGAAAAACTGTTTTTT
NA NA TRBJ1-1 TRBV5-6 CASSSGPGGDTEAFF TGTGCCAGCAGCTCGGGACCGGGAGGGGACACTGAAGCTTTCTTT
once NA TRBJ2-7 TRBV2 CASNLESQRQYF TGTGCCAGCAATTTAGAATCACAGAGGCAGTACTTC
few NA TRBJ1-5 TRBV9 CASSPEGQNQPQHF TGTGCCAGCAGCCCAGAAGGACAGAATCAGCCCCAGCATTTT
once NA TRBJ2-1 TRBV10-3 CAISESRGRVNEQFF TGTGCCATCAGTGAGTCTAGGGGCAGGGTGAATGAGCAGTTCTTC
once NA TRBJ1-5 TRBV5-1 CASSLGGMGQPQHF TGCGCCAGCAGCTTGGGAGGGATGGGGCAGCCCCAGCATTTT
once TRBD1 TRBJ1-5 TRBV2 CASSGTGGQPQHF TGTGCCAGCAGCGGGACAGGCGGCCAGCCCCAGCATTTT
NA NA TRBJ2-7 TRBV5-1 CASRLPVGEQYF TGCGCCAGCCGCCTCCCGGTCGGCGAGCAGTACTTC
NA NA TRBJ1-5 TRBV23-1 CASSHVKGHIGVIEPQHF TGCGCCAGCAGTCACGTGAAGGGACATATAGGAGTTATTGAGCCCCAGCATTTT
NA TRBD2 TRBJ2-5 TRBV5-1 CASSLEGGEGQYF TGCGCCAGCAGCTTGGAAGGAGGGGAGGGCCAGTACTTC
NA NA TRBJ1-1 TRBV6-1 CASSERHTNTEAFF TGTGCCAGCAGTGAAAGACACACGAACACTGAAGCTTTCTTT
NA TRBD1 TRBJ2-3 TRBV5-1 CASRPGPSTQGATQYF TGCGCCAGCAGACCTGGCCCCTCTACGCAGGGGGCAACGCAGTATTTT
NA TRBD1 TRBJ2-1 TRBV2 CASKKVGTGEQFF TGTGCCAGCAAGAAGGTTGGGACAGGTGAGCAGTTCTTC
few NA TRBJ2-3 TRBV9 CASSVAAVSADTQYF TGTGCCAGCAGCGTGGCCGCTGTAAGCGCAGATACGCAGTATTTT
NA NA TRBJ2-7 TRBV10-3 CAISQVDTSYEQYF TGTGCCATCAGTCAAGTGGACACCTCCTACGAGCAGTACTTC
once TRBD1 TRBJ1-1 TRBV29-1 CSGRRAGGMGVNTEAFF TGCAGCGGTCGACGGGCAGGGGGTATGGGGGTTAACACTGAAGCTTTCTTT
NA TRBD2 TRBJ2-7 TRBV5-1 CASSPPKLAAGDEQYF TGCGCCAGCAGCCCGCCGAAACTAGCGGCGGGCGACGAGCAGTACTTC
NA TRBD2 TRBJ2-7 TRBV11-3 CASSLEGASGASGEQYF TGTGCCAGCAGCTTAGAAGGAGCTAGCGGGGCCTCGGGTGAGCAGTACTTC
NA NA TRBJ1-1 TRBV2 CASTTGPSTEAFF TGTGCCAGCACTACAGGGCCGAGCACTGAAGCTTTCTTT
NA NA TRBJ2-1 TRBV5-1 CASSLRSATYNEQFF TGCGCCAGCAGCCTGCGGAGCGCGACCTACAATGAGCAGTTCTTC
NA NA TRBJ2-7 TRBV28 CASSSLSYEQYF TGTGCCAGCAGTTCCCTCTCCTACGAGCAGTACTTC
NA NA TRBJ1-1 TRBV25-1 CASSELGGRTEAFF TGTGCCAGCAGTGAATTGGGGGGACGCACTGAAGCTTTCTTT
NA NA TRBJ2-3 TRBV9 CASSVRGGEYTDTQYF TGTGCCAGCAGCGTACGAGGGGGAGAATACACAGATACGCAGTATTTT
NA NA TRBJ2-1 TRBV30 CAWSVNWANEQFF TGTGCCTGGAGTGTAAACTGGGCAAATGAGCAGTTCTTC
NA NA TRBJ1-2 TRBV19 CASSVQGLGYTF TGTGCCAGTAGTGTGCAGGGACTTGGCTACACCTTC
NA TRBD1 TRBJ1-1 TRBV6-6 CASSDRGNTEAFF TGTGCCAGCAGTGACAGGGGGAACACTGAAGCTTTCTTT
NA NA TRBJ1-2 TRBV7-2 CASSSSAGEVYGYTF TGTGCCAGCAGCTCCTCAGCCGGGGAAGTCTATGGCTACACCTTC
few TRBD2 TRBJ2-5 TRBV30 CAWRLAGGGTQYF TGTGCCTGGAGACTAGCGGGGGGTGGGACCCAGTACTTC
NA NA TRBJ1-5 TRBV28 CASLGTNGNQPQHF TGTGCCAGCCTTGGTACAAACGGCAATCAGCCCCAGCATTTT
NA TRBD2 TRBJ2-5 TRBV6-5 CASSYGGRAETQYF TGTGCCAGCAGTTACGGCGGGAGGGCCGAGACCCAGTACTTC
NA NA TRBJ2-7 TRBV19 CASSIQGGIDEQYF TGTGCCAGTAGTATTCAAGGGGGTATCGACGAGCAGTACTTC
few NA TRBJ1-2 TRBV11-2 CASSLIFGGSGGYTF TGTGCCAGCAGCTTAATTTTTGGGGGGAGTGGTGGCTACACCTTC
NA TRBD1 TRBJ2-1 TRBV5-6 CASSLKTGAFSYNEQFF TGTGCCAGCAGTCTCAAGACAGGGGCTTTCTCCTACAATGAGCAGTTCTTC
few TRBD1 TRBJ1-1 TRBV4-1 CASSQDQGAGTEAFF TGCGCCAGCAGCCAAGACCAGGGGGCAGGCACTGAAGCTTTCTTT
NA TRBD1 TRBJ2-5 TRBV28 CASSLGQGASSQETQYF TGTGCCAGCAGTTTGGGACAGGGGGCTAGCTCACAAGAGACCCAGTACTTC